This T cell receptor (beta chain) came from a study of CD8 T cells in ankylosing spondylitis. Study-wide results and limits: It appeared that ankylosing spondylitis blood was characterized by a TCR beta motif of 8 or 9 highly homologous variants.

One entry per CDR3 protein results from TCRdb running MiXCR on the 5' RACE reads. In the table there are about 390,000 distinct CDR3 sequences, approximately 20% of which are singletons. V lost 4 bases and J lost 7; bases outside the gene matches: 10. The germline gives CDR1 SGHRS, CDR2 YFSETQ. This CDR3 is built from 15 residues. With regard to this clonotype: Antigen specificity is unknown.

The TCR originated in a male donor with ankylosing spondylitis. The rearrangement joins TRBV5-1 to TRBJ2-2; 7 bases agree with TRBD1. Material: blood, either unsorted or a sorted T cell fraction (not recorded which). The CDR3 region is CASSTGDSLSGELFF. CDR3 DNA sequence: TGCGCCAGCAGCACTGGGGACAGCTTGAGCGGGGAGCTGTTTTTT. The full variable domain, rest sourced from reference TRBV5-1 and TRBJ2-2, is KAGVTQTPRYLIKTRGQQVTLSCSPISGHRSVSWYQQTPGQGLQFLFEYFSETQRNKGNFPGRFSGRQFSNSRSEMNVSTLELGDSALYLCASSTGDSLSGELFFGEGSRLTVL.